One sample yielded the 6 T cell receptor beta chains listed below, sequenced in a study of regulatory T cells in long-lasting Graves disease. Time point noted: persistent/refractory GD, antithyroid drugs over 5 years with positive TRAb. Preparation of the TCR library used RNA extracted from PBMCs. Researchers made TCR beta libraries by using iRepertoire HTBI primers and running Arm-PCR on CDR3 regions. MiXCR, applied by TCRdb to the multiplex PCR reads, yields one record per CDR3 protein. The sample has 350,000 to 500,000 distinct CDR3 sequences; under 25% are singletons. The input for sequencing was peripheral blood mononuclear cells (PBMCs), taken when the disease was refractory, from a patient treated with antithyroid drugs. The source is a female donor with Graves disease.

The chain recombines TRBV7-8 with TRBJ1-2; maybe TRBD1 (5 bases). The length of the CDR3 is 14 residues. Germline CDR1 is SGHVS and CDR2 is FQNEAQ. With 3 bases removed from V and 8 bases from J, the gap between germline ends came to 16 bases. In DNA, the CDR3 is TGTGCCAGCAGCTTTTACCGGGGGGAGAGCGGCTACACCTTC. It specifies CASSFYRGESGYTF.

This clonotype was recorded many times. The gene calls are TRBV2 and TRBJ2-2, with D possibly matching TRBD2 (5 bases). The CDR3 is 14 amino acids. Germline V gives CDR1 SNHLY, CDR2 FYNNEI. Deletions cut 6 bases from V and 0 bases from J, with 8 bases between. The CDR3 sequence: CASRGVPNTGELFF. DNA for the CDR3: TGTGCCAGCAGGGGAGTACCGAACACCGGGGAGCTGTTTTTT. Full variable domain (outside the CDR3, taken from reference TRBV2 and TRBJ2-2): EPEVTQTPSHQVTQMGQEVILRCVPISNHLYFYWYRQILGQKVEFLVSFYNNEISEKSEIFDDQFSVERPDGSNFTLKIRSTKLEDSAMYFCASRGVPNTGELFFGEGSRLTVL.

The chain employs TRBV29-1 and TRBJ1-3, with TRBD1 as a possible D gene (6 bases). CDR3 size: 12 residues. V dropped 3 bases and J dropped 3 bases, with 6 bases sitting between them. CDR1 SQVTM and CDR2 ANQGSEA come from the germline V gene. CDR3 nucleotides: TGCAGCGTTGACAGGGGTGGAAACACCATATATTTT. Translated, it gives CSVDRGGNTIYF.

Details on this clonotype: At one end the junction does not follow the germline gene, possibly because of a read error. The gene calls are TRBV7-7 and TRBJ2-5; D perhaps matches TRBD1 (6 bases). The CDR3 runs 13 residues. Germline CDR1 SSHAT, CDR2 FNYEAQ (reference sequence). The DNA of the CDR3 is TGTGCTAGCAGCTGGCAGGGGATGGCGACCCAGTACTTC. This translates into CASSWQGMATQYF. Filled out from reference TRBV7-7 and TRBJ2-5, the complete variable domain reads GAGVSQSPRYKVTKRGQDVTLRCDPISSHATLYWYQQALGQGPEFLTYFNYEAQPDKSGLPSDRFSAERPEGSISTLTIQRTEQRDSAMYRCASSWQGMATQYFGPGTRLLVL.

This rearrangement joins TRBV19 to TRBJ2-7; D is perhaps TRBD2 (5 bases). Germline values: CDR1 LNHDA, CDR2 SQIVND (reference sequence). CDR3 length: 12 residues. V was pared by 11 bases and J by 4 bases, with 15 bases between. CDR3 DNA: TGTGCCTCCACGGACGGGGAGTACGAGCAGTACTTC. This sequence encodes CASTDGEYEQYF.

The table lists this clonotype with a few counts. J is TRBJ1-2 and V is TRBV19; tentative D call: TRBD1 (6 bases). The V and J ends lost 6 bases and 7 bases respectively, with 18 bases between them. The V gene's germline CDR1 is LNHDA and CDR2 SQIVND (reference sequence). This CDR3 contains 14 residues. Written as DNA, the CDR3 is TGTGCCAGTAGAGGGGGAGGGGCCGCTGGTGGCTACACCTTC. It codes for CASRGGGAAGGYTF.